Listed below are T cell receptor beta chains from one sample, sequenced in a study of blood T cells in healthy people across ages. TCRdb recomputed calls from the 5' RACE reads with MiXCR, one row per CDR3 protein. Counted here are just over 800,000 distinct CDR3 sequences, around 62% occurring once; the ten biggest clones make up 28%. The sample taken for sequencing was blood. The receptors were gathered from a man aged 30-40 years in good health. The CDR3 runs from the conserved cysteine through the conserved F or W. A D gene is named only where the DNA matches it firmly. Clone size is not always given. Where it is, it says once, few, many or a class for expanded clones.

CASCGTVGENIQYF | TGTGCCTCTTGTGGAACGGTTGGGGAAAACATTCAGTACTTC | TRBJ2-4 | few | - | 14 | TRBV6-2/TRBV6-3
CSGRTSGGYEQFF | TGCAGCGGGAGGACTAGCGGGGGGTATGAGCAGTTCTTC | TRBJ2-1 | - | TRBD2 | 13 | TRBV29-1
CASSLFGGSGANVLTF | TGTGCCAGCAGTTTATTTGGGGGCTCTGGGGCCAACGTCCTGACTTTC | TRBJ2-6 | - | - | 16 | TRBV27
CSAKPSETQYF | TGCAGTGCCAAGCCCAGTGAGACCCAGTACTTC | TRBJ2-5 | - | - | 11 | TRBV20-1
CSVPSPGFEETQYF | TGCAGCGTTCCTTCCCCGGGATTTGAAGAGACCCAGTACTTC | TRBJ2-5 | - | - | 14 | TRBV29-1
CASSLGSNSNYGYTF | TGTGCCAGCAGCCTCGGGTCCAATTCTAACTATGGCTACACCTTC | TRBJ1-2 | - | - | 15 | TRBV28
CSASGQMEPYEQYF | TGCAGTGCTAGCGGTCAGATGGAACCCTACGAGCAGTACTTC | TRBJ2-7 | - | - | 14 | TRBV20-1
CASSSNRLAGTTDTQYF | TGTGCCAGCAGTTCAAATCGACTAGCGGGGACCACAGATACGCAGTATTTT | TRBJ2-3 | - | TRBD2 | 17 | TRBV12-3/TRBV12-4
CSGGGGLNEKLFF | TGCAGCGGGGGAGGGGGACTTAATGAAAAACTGTTTTTT | TRBJ1-4 | - | - | 13 | TRBV29-1
CSAVPGAGANVLTF | TGCAGTGCCGTCCCAGGGGCTGGGGCCAACGTCCTGACTTTC | TRBJ2-6 | - | - | 14 | TRBV20-1
CASSQDNQGAYGYTF | TGCGCCAGCAGCCAAGATAACCAGGGGGCTTATGGCTACACCTTC | TRBJ1-2 | - | TRBD1 | 15 | TRBV4-3
CAITWDSNQPQHF | TGTGCCATCACTTGGGATAGCAATCAGCCCCAGCATTTT | TRBJ1-5 | few | - | 13 | TRBV10-3
CASSLNLRGSTDTQYF | TGCGCCAGCAGCTTGAACTTGCGGGGCTCCACAGATACGCAGTATTTT | TRBJ2-3 | - | - | 16 | TRBV5-1
CSARDIGLADPYEQYF | TGCAGTGCTAGAGATATCGGGCTAGCGGACCCCTACGAGCAGTACTTC | TRBJ2-7 | - | TRBD2 | 16 | TRBV20-1
CAIHSGGVPSYAQYF | TGTGCCATCCATAGCGGGGGGGTCCCGTCCTATGCGCAGTATTTT | TRBJ2-3 | - | TRBD2 | 15 | TRBV2
CASSLGLAGAEQFF | TGTGCCAGCAGTTTGGGACTAGCGGGCGCAGAGCAGTTCTTC | TRBJ2-1 | few | TRBD2 | 14 | TRBV12-3/TRBV12-4
CSARRTSGGSYNEQFF | TGCAGTGCCCGAAGGACTAGCGGGGGTTCCTACAATGAGCAGTTCTTC | TRBJ2-1 | few | TRBD2 | 16 | TRBV20-1
CASSDLMGSYNEQFF | TGTGCCAGCAGTGACTTAATGGGTTCCTACAATGAGCAGTTCTTC | TRBJ2-1 | - | - | 15 | TRBV2
CSARSPGYYEQYF | TGCAGTGCTAGATCACCGGGGTACTACGAGCAGTACTTC | TRBJ2-7 | - | - | 13 | TRBV20-1
CASSLGQRGGWGDTQYF | TGTGCCAGCAGCTTAGGGCAGCGGGGGGGATGGGGGGATACGCAGTATTTT | TRBJ2-3 | once | TRBD2 | 17 | TRBV7-2
CASSYSLAGGFYNEQFF | TGTGCCAGCAGTTACTCTCTAGCGGGGGGCTTCTACAATGAGCAGTTCTTC | TRBJ2-1 | - | TRBD2 | 17 | TRBV6-2/TRBV6-3